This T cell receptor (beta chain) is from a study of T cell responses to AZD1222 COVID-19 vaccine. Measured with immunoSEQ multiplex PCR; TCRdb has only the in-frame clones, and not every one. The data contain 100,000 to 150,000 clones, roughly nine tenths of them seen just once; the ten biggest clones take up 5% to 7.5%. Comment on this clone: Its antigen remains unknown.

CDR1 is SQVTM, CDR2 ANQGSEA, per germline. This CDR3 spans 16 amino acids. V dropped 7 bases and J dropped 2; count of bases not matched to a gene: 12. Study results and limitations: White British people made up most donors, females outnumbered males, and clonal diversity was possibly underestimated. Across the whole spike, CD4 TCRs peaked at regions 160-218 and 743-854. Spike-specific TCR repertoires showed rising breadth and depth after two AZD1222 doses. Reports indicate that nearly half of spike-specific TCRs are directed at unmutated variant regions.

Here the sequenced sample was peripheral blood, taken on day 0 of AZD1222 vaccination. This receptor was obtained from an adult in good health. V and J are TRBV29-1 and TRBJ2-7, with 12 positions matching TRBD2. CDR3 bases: TGCAGCGCCACGTGGACTAGCGGGGTCCCGACCTACGAGCAGTACTTC. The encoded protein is CSATWTSGVPTYEQYF.